This TCR beta chain was recorded in a study of OX40 agonist ivuxolimab in advanced cancers. Germline values: CDR1 MNHNS, CDR2 SASEGT. The CDR3 runs to 12 residues. With 9 bases removed from V and 6 bases from J, the gap between germline ends came to 14 bases. Data came from immunoSEQ multiplex PCR; TCRdb stores just in-frame clones and leaves some out. This table has tens of thousands of clones, approximately 82% appearing once. The material sequenced was CD4+ or CD8+ T cells sorted from blood, taken in a trial of the OX40 agonist ivuxolimab. The clonotype originates from an adult with an advanced solid tumor such as melanoma, head and neck, liver or kidney cancer. This chain uses TRBV6-1 with TRBJ1-2; D gene unclear. The CDR3 loop reads CASRDRFDGYTF. CDR3 bases: TGTGCCAGTAGGGATCGATTCGATGGCTACACCTTC.